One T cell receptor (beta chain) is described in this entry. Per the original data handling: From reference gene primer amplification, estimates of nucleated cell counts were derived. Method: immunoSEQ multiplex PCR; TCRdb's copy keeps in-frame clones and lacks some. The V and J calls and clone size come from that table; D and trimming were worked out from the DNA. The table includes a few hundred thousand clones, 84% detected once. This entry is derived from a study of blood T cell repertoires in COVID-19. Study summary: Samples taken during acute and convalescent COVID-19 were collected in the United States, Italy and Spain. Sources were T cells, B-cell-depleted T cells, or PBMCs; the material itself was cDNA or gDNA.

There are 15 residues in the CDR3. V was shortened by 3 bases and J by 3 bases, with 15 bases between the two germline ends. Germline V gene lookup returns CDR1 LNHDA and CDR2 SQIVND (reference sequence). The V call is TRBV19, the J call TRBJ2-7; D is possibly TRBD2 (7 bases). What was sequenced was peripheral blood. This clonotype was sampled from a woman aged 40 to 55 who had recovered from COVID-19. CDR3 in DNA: TGTGCCAGTAGTATGAGGGGGGGAAACAGCTACGAGCAGTACTTC. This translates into CASSMRGGNSYEQYF.